A single sample gave rise to the 30 T cell receptor beta chains below, sequenced in a study of human T cells and chemical hapten exposure. A single record per CDR3 protein comes from TCRdb applying MiXCR to the RACE reads. The table shows a few hundred thousand distinct CDR3 sequences, with around 6% occurring only once. The time point denotes: patch test 2, 6 weeks after DPC sensitization. This sample's treatment: therapeutic diphenylcyclopropenone sensitization with weekly scalp DPC. The input for sequencing was whole blood, taken in connection with sensitization to the hapten diphenylcyclopropenone (DPC). The receptors stem from a woman under 30 with alopecia areata. Some clones in this sample may be carry-over from other donors' samples.

The chain employs TRBV20-1 and TRBJ1-2; tentatively, D is TRBD1 (5 bases). V lost 5 bases to trimming and J lost 7 bases, with 17 bases between them. CDR1 DFQATT and CDR2 SNEGSKA come from the germline V gene (reference sequence). CDR3 size: 13 residues. The CDR3 DNA follows: TGCAGTGCTTTATCGCAGGGCACGGCTGGCTACACCTTC. Translated: CSALSQGTAGYTF.

The sample holds a few counts of this clonotype. This chain uses TRBV4-1 with TRBJ2-1; 9 positions agree with TRBD2. Germline V gives CDR1 MGHRA, CDR2 YSYEKL. This CDR3 region has 14 residues. Trimming cost V 6 bases and J 5 bases; bases outside gene matches: 5. CDR3 loop: CASRPLAGHNEQFF. The CDR3 nucleotides read TGCGCCAGCAGACCCCTAGCGGGGCACAATGAGCAGTTCTTC.

The genes are TRBV7-2 and TRBJ1-6, with 10 nucleotides matching TRBD1. This CDR3 spans 16 amino acids. Trimming cost V 3 bases and J 10 bases; bases outside gene matches: 9. Germline assignment: CDR1 SGHTA and CDR2 FQGNSA. DNA for the CDR3: TGTGCCAGCAGCTTGACAGGGGGCGCGGCGCAGTCACCCCTCCACTTT. This codes for CASSLTGGAAQSPLHF.

This clonotype was observed many times. The gene calls are TRBV7-9 and TRBJ2-6; 8 bases agree with TRBD1. There are 17 residues in the CDR3. The germline CDR1 and CDR2 sequences are SEHNR and FQNEAQ (reference sequence). Germline trimming cut 8 bases from V and 0 bases from J; bases unmatched to any gene: 9. CDR3 coding DNA: TGTGCCAGCGGTTACGGACAGGGCCTCTCTGGGGCCAACGTCCTGACTTTC. This gives the protein CASGYGQGLSGANVLTF. Using reference TRBV7-9 and TRBJ2-6 for the parts outside the CDR3, the full variable domain is DTGVSQNPRHKITKRGQNVTFRCDPISEHNRLYWYRQTLGQGPEFLTYFQNEAQLEKSRLLSDRFSAERPKGSFSTLEIQRTEQGDSAMYLCASGYGQGLSGANVLTFGAGSRLTVL.

This clonotype was seen at least ten times. V gene TRBV10-3 combines with J gene TRBJ2-3; 7 bases are a match to TRBD2. This CDR3 is 16 amino acids long. Germline V CDR1 and CDR2: ENHRY, SYGVKD. The V segment lost 0 bases and the J segment 5 bases; nucleotides outside the gene matches: 8. CDR3 loop: CAISESTAGGGDTQYF. The CDR3 bases are TGTGCCATCAGTGAGTCGACTGCCGGCGGGGGAGATACGCAGTATTTT.

V is TRBV6-2 or TRBV6-3 and J is TRBJ2-3; 10 bases agree with TRBD2. J was trimmed by 2 bases and V by 5 bases; bases with no gene match: 10. The CDR3 sequence is 17 residues long. Per germline, CDR1 MNHEY and CDR2 SVGEGT. The CDR3 region has the DNA TGTGCCAGCAGTCGGACTCCTAGCGGGGGACCCACAGATACGCAGTATTTT. Its protein product is CASSRTPSGGPTDTQYF.

This clonotype has more than one count but fewer than ten. This chain joins TRBV6-2 or TRBV6-3 and TRBJ2-4; 9 nucleotides agree with TRBD1. The CDR3 has 17 amino acids. The trim removed 1 base at V and 0 bases at J, leaving 4 bases unmatched. Germline V CDR1 and CDR2: MNHEY, SVGEGT. CDR3 DNA sequence: TGTGCCAGCAGTTACTTGGGACAGGGACTAGCCAAAAACATTCAGTACTTC. This translates into CASSYLGQGLAKNIQYF.

This clonotype was detected many times. CDR3 in amino acids: CASSEAVSSLDYGYTF. CDR3 nucleotide sequence: TGTGCCAGTAGCGAGGCGGTCTCGTCCTTAGACTATGGCTACACCTTC. This chain uses TRBV19 with TRBJ1-2; no clear D gene. The CDR3 has 16 residues. Trimming shortened V by 6 bases and J by 3 bases, and 20 bases separated the two germline ends. Germline assignment: CDR1 LNHDA and CDR2 SQIVND (reference sequence). Complete variable domain (other parts from reference TRBV19 and TRBJ1-2): DGGITQSPKYLFRKEGQNVTLSCEQNLNHDAMYWYRQDPGQGLRLIYYSQIVNDFQKGDIAEGYSVSREKKESFPLTVTSAQKNPTAFYLCASSEAVSSLDYGYTFGSGTRLTVV.

There are many counts of this clonotype. J is TRBJ2-5 and V is TRBV5-1, with 7 bases that match TRBD1. Germline assignment: CDR1 SGHRS and CDR2 YFSETQ. The CDR3 loop spans 15 amino acids. The ends lost 4 bases at V and 5 bases at J; junction bases unmatched: 11. For the CDR3, the DNA is TGCGCCAGCAGCGTCGGGACAGTAGGCGCGGAGACCCAGTACTTC. Translation: CASSVGTVGAETQYF.

This clonotype occurred a few times. The CDR3 carries no conserved terminal phenylalanine or tryptophan, so it likely arises from a read error. It is unclear where the CDR3 begins or ends on the DNA, so no DNA is shown, and the CDR3 is as TCRdb lists it. The CDR3 region is CASSYSRSTGRQI. The V gene is TRBV6-2 or TRBV6-3, the J gene TRBJ1-4; the listed D gene, TRBD1, was not tested against the DNA. The germline CDR1 and CDR2 sequences are MNHEY and SVGEGT. The CDR3 is 13 amino acids in total, end residues counted.

The rearrangement uses TRBV29-1 and TRBJ2-5, with D unresolved. From germline, CDR1 is SQVTM and CDR2 ANQGSEA. This CDR3 comprises 13 residues. Trimming took 4 bases from V and 1 from J, leaving 10 bases between them. This chain's CDR3 is CSVGRAAQETQYF. The CDR3 DNA is TGCAGCGTTGGTAGGGCAGCCCAAGAGACCCAGTACTTC. Full variable domain (outside the CDR3, taken from reference TRBV29-1 and TRBJ2-5): SAVISQKPSRDICQRGTSLTIQCQVDSQVTMMFWYRQQPGQSLTLIATANQGSEATYESGFVIDKFPISRPNLTFSTLTVSNMSPEDSSIYLCSVGRAAQETQYFGPGTRLLVL.

This clonotype showed up many times. The chain carries TRBV28 and TRBJ1-5, with D possibly matching TRBD1 (5 bases). Germline assignment: CDR1 MDHEN and CDR2 SYDVKM. The CDR3 length is 16 residues. Trimming cost V 6 bases and J 0 bases, with 15 bases left between them. CDR3 region: CASSSAGDYSNQPQHF. CDR3 bases: TGTGCCAGCAGCTCCGCGGGGGACTATAGCAATCAGCCCCAGCATTTT.

This clonotype was seen many times. The chain carries TRBV6-2 or TRBV6-3 and TRBJ2-7; 7 nucleotides agree with TRBD1. Trimming removed 4 bases from V and 0 bases from J; junction bases left unmatched: 15. Germline V gene data show CDR1 as MNHEY and CDR2 as SVGEGT. The CDR3 has 18 amino acids. CDR3 loop: CASSSEAGGRSFSYEQYF. In DNA form, the CDR3 reads TGTGCCAGCAGTTCAGAGGCAGGGGGTAGAAGTTTCTCCTACGAGCAGTACTTC.

This clonotype was recorded a few times. V is TRBV12-3 or TRBV12-4 and J is TRBJ1-6; 7 bases line up with TRBD1. The junction had 9 bases not matched to a gene; V was cut back by 5 bases and J by 8 bases. The CDR3 spans 15 residues. CDR3 protein: CASSVGQLLDSPLHF. CDR3 DNA sequence: TGTGCCAGCAGTGTGGGACAGCTTTTGGATTCACCCCTCCACTTT.

This clonotype was seen a few times. The chain carries TRBV6-1 and TRBJ1-4, with D possibly TRBD1 on 5 matching bases. V lost 5 bases and J lost 0, with 7 bases in between. The germline V gene has CDR1 MNHNS and CDR2 SASEGT. This CDR3 is 14 amino acids long. CDR3 bases: TGTGCCAGCAGTACAGGAGCAACTAATGAAAAACTGTTTTTT. Its protein product is CASSTGATNEKLFF.

V usage is TRBV29-1 and J usage is TRBJ2-7; D perhaps matches TRBD2 (6 bases). Germline V gives CDR1 SQVTM, CDR2 ANQGSEA. V was cut by 7 bases and J by 3 bases, with 13 bases left in between. This CDR3 is 12 amino acids long. The CDR3, as DNA: TGCAGCGCCCAACGGGACTTCTACGAGCAGTACTTC. It encodes CSAQRDFYEQYF.

This clonotype was detected ten times or more. V and J are TRBV27 and TRBJ2-7; D gene uncertain. Trimming shortened V by 4 bases and J by 0 bases, and 13 bases separated the two germline ends. Germline V gene sequence: CDR1 MNHEY, CDR2 SMNVEV (reference sequence). This CDR3 has 15 residues. In nucleotides, the CDR3 is TGTGCCAGCAGTTCCTCACCGACATACTCCTACGAGCAGTACTTC. This sequence encodes CASSSSPTYSYEQYF.

This clonotype was seen repeatedly, ten times or more. The chain is built from TRBV12-3 or TRBV12-4 and TRBJ1-3; no definite D call. This CDR3 comprises 12 residues. V lost 4 bases and J 8 bases, leaving 9 bases between the germline ends. The CDR3 DNA follows: TGTGCCAGCAGTTCGGTGGTTCACACCATATATTTT. This encodes CASSSVVHTIYF.

This clonotype was detected only a few times. The chain joins TRBV11-1 to TRBJ2-2; the D gene is possibly TRBD2 (5 bases). CDR1 is SGHAT, CDR2 FQDESV, per germline (reference sequence). The ends were cut back, 5 bases at V and 5 bases at J, with 15 bases in the middle. CDR3 size: 15 residues. The CDR3 bases are TGTGCCAGCAGCCAAGTACGGGATTTAACCGGGGAGCTGTTTTTT. Translation: CASSQVRDLTGELFF.

The chain carries TRBV27 and TRBJ1-5; D possibly corresponds to TRBD1 (5 bases). Germline CDR1 reads MNHEY; CDR2 reads SMNVEV (reference sequence). CDR3 size: 17 residues. Trimming took off 7 bases at V and 3 bases at J, with 22 bases between the two ends. As DNA, the CDR3 is TGTGCCAGCACCCCTGGGCCCGGTCTAGGGGTCAATCAGCCCCAGCATTTT. Its translation: CASTPGPGLGVNQPQHF.

In regard to this clonotype: The conserved phenylalanine or tryptophan is not found at the CDR3 terminus, so this likely reflects a read error. The DNA is omitted, as the CDR3 cannot be located on it reliably, and the CDR3 follows TCRdb's listing. This rearrangement joins TRBV7-4 to TRBJ2-5; the table names TRBD1, a call not compared with the DNA. Per germline, CDR1 SGHVT and CDR2 SQSDAQ. The CDR3 has 8 residues if both end residues are counted. The CDR3 here is CASSLGGP.

In this sample, this clonotype turned up a few times. The chain combines TRBV7-2 with TRBJ2-1, with no clear D. CDR3 length: 12 amino acids. The germline V and J ends were trimmed by 1 base and 14 bases, with 12 bases remaining between them. Germline CDR1 reads SGHTA; CDR2 reads FQGNSA. The CDR3 is CASSLDMGFKFF. CDR3 nucleotides: TGTGCCAGCAGCTTAGATATGGGTTTTAAGTTCTTC. Full variable domain (outside the CDR3, taken from reference TRBV7-2 and TRBJ2-1): GAGVSQSPSNKVTEKGKDVELRCDPISGHTALYWYRQSLGQGLEFLIYFQGNSAPDKSGLPSDRFSAERTGGSVSTLTIQRTQQEDSAVYLCASSLDMGFKFFGPGTRLTVL.

The chain has TRBV7-2 and TRBJ2-4; D ambiguous. The V end lost 5 bases, the J end lost 6 bases, and 17 bases lay between the germline ends. Germline-derived CDR1 and CDR2 are SGHTA and FQGNSA. This CDR3 comprises 15 residues. CDR3 residues: CASSPRSSMGNIQYF. In nucleotides, the CDR3 is TGTGCCAGCAGCCCCAGGTCTTCCATGGGAAACATTCAGTACTTC. The whole variable domain, filled in from reference TRBV7-2 and TRBJ2-4, reads GAGVSQSPSNKVTEKGKDVELRCDPISGHTALYWYRQSLGQGLEFLIYFQGNSAPDKSGLPSDRFSAERTGGSVSTLTIQRTQQEDSAVYLCASSPRSSMGNIQYFGAGTRLSVL.

In its sample, this clonotype was seen a few times. The chain is built from TRBV12-3 or TRBV12-4 and TRBJ2-2, with TRBD1 matching 7 bases. CDR3 length equals 17 residues. The ends lost 6 bases at V and 2 bases at J; junction bases unmatched: 12. The CDR3 coding sequence is TGTGCCAGCAGCCCGTCCGGTGGGACAGTTAACACCGGGGAGCTGTTTTTT. It specifies CASSPSGGTVNTGELFF.

The gene calls are TRBV7-6 and TRBJ1-6; D ambiguous. This CDR3 is built from 15 residues. Looked up from germline, CDR1 is SGHVS and CDR2 is FNYEAQ. V was clipped by 5 bases and J by 2 bases, with 10 bases between them. CDR3 loop: CASSPQITYNSPLHF. CDR3 nucleotide sequence: TGTGCCAGCAGCCCCCAGATAACCTATAATTCACCCCTCCACTTT.

This clonotype came up a few times. The chain is built from TRBV4-2 and TRBJ2-6; D gene uncertain. This CDR3 is built from 15 residues. V shed 1 base and J shed 2 bases, with 6 bases lying between them. From germline, CDR1 is LGHNA and CDR2 YNFKEQ. The CDR3: CASSQVTAGANVLTF. CDR3 in DNA: TGTGCCAGCAGCCAAGTCACAGCTGGGGCCAACGTCCTGACTTTC.

The chain links TRBV7-9 to TRBJ1-1; possible D gene TRBD1, 6 bases. CDR1 is SEHNR, CDR2 FQNEAQ, per germline (reference sequence). The CDR3 runs to 15 residues. Trimming pared 8 bases from V and 0 bases from J, leaving 16 bases between. The CDR3 DNA reads TGTGCCAGCCGACCCTCGGGACACCTGAACACTGAAGCTTTCTTT. Protein product: CASRPSGHLNTEAFF.

V usage is TRBV14 and J usage is TRBJ1-2; D gene ambiguous. Germline loops: CDR1 SGHDN, CDR2 FVKESK. V lost 3 bases and J lost 3, with 11 bases in between. The CDR3 covers 14 residues. The chain's CDR3 is CASSHVSRHYGYTF. The CDR3 nucleotides read TGTGCCAGCAGCCACGTCAGCAGACACTATGGCTACACCTTC.

In its sample, this clonotype was seen a few times. The genes are TRBV7-9 and TRBJ1-1; TRBD1 aligns across 10 bases. In germline, CDR1 is SEHNR, CDR2 FQNEAQ (reference sequence). With V trimmed by 2 bases and J by 7 bases, 7 bases remained unmatched. This CDR3 spans 15 amino acids. The CDR3 reads CASSLLGTGEVEAFF. The CDR3 DNA follows: TGTGCCAGCAGCTTATTAGGGACAGGGGAGGTTGAAGCTTTCTTT.

There are many counts of this clonotype. The chain is built from TRBV7-8 and TRBJ2-1; maybe TRBD1 (5 bases). This CDR3 comprises 14 residues. The V gene's germline CDR1 is SGHVS and CDR2 FQNEAQ. Trimming removed 5 bases at V and 9 bases at J, with 17 bases between. CDR3 in amino acids: CASSPGSFGPEQFF. The CDR3 nucleotides read TGTGCCAGCAGCCCAGGGTCTTTTGGTCCTGAGCAGTTCTTC.